The 27 T cell receptor beta chains below all came from one sample that was sequenced in a study of T-cell reconstitution after alpha-beta-depleted transplantation in children. Construction of the TCRbeta library involved unique molecular identifiers. TCRdb analysed the PCR reads with MiXCR anew, one entry per CDR3 protein. The table shows 200,000 or so distinct CDR3 sequences, with roughly 6.3% occurring only once. Here the sequenced sample was PBMCs, taken before TCRalphabeta/CD19-depleted stem cell transplant. The receptors were sampled from a girl under three years old with combined immunodeficiency, due to receive a stem cell transplant.

This clonotype was detected ten times or more. The J gene is TRBJ2-3, the V gene TRBV7-2, with 8 bases that match TRBD2. V shed 3 bases, J shed 1 base, and the junction held 3 bases outside the gene matches. The CDR3 sequence is 15 residues long. Germline CDR1 is SGHTA and CDR2 is FQGNSA. The DNA of the CDR3 is TGTGCCAGCAGCTTTTCGCGGGAGGGCACAGATACGCAGTATTTT. Its translation is CASSFSREGTDTQYF.

This clonotype was detected ten times or more. The chain has TRBV27 and TRBJ2-1; 13 bases line up with TRBD2. The CDR3 length is 15 residues. V was pared by 4 bases and J by 7 bases, with 4 bases of the junction left unmatched. The germline CDR1 and CDR2 sequences are MNHEY and SMNVEV (reference sequence). CDR3 residues: CASSSGTSGKNEQFF. CDR3 coding DNA: TGTGCCAGCAGTTCTGGGACTAGCGGGAAGAATGAGCAGTTCTTC.

This clonotype was seen many times. This sequence joins TRBV10-3 and TRBJ2-1, with TRBD2 as a possible D gene (5 bases). This CDR3 spans 13 amino acids. V shed 5 bases and J shed 6 bases, with 11 bases lying between them. Germline loops: CDR1 ENHRY, CDR2 SYGVKD. This chain's CDR3 is CAISLDYLNEQFF. The CDR3 DNA follows: TGTGCCATCAGTCTTGACTACCTCAATGAGCAGTTCTTC.

This clonotype was seen many times. V is TRBV27 and J is TRBJ1-2, with no clear D. Trimming pared 5 bases from V and 4 bases from J, leaving 17 bases between. The CDR3 runs 15 residues. Germline loops: CDR1 MNHEY, CDR2 SMNVEV (reference sequence). The CDR3 is CASSTSTSPRYGYTF. The CDR3 coding sequence is TGTGCCAGCAGTACCTCGACTTCGCCGCGCTATGGCTACACCTTC.

This clonotype was seen repeatedly, ten times or more. CDR3 in DNA: TGTGCCAGCAGTCAACTTCACACAGGATTCTCCTACGAGCAGTACTTC. The encoded protein is CASSQLHTGFSYEQYF. The chain employs TRBV4-2 and TRBJ2-7, with D possibly TRBD1 on 5 matching bases. Germline V lookup: CDR1 LGHNA, CDR2 YNFKEQ. Trimming left V 6 bases short and J 0 bases short, with 18 bases between. The CDR3 contains 16 residues.

This clonotype has only a few counts. This chain joins TRBV4-3 and TRBJ2-7; 11 nucleotides agree with TRBD1. V gave up 3 bases and J gave up 3 bases; unmatched junction bases: 7. Germline values: CDR1 LGHNA, CDR2 YSLEER. CDR3 length: 16 residues. The CDR3 loop is CASSQGGQGGFYEQYF. CDR3 DNA: TGCGCCAGCAGCCAGGGGGGACAGGGGGGATTCTACGAGCAGTACTTC.

The chain is built from TRBV18 and TRBJ1-1, with D hard to call. The V gene's germline CDR1 is KGHSH and CDR2 LQKENI. Trimming removed 5 bases at V and 0 bases at J, with 16 bases between. There are 16 residues in the CDR3. This CDR3 is CASSGVVRQMNTEAFF. In DNA, the CDR3 is TGTGCCAGCTCAGGGGTGGTTAGGCAGATGAACACTGAAGCTTTCTTT.

This clonotype appeared many times. CDR3 nucleotide sequence: TGTGCCAGCAGCGCAGAACGGGGAATGGAGACCCAGTACTTC. The encoded protein is CASSAERGMETQYF. The chain uses TRBV7-8 and TRBJ2-5; D might be TRBD2 (5 bases). The V gene's germline CDR1 is SGHVS and CDR2 FQNEAQ. This CDR3 region has 14 residues. Trimming pared 5 bases from V and 5 bases from J, leaving 15 bases between.

Many counts were recorded for this clonotype. The DNA of the CDR3 is TGTGCCAGCAGCTTAGCGCCTGGACTAGCGGGGGGGCGCTGGGGCTCAGATACGCAGTATTTT. Its translation: CASSLAPGLAGGRWGSDTQYF. This sequence joins TRBV7-2 and TRBJ2-3; 15 bases are a match to TRBD2. There are 21 residues in the CDR3. The V gene's germline CDR1 is SGHTA and CDR2 FQGNSA. Losses at the gene ends were 0 bases for V and 4 bases for J; bases not matched to a gene: 14.

V gene TRBV5-5 combines with J gene TRBJ2-5, with 8 bases that match TRBD2. The CDR3 has 15 amino acids. The junction had 7 bases not matched to a gene; V was cut back by 5 bases and J by 1 base. Germline CDR1 is SGHKS and CDR2 is YYEKEE (reference sequence). CDR3 in amino acids: CASRWTSSFQETQYF. CDR3 nucleotides: TGTGCCAGCAGGTGGACTAGCTCGTTCCAAGAGACCCAGTACTTC.

This clonotype appeared a few times. The CDR3 coding sequence is TGTGCCAGCAGCCTCGGCCCGGACGCCCAAGAGACCCAGTACTTC. This encodes CASSLGPDAQETQYF. The V call is TRBV7-9, the J call TRBJ2-5; D unclear. CDR3 length: 15 residues. CDR1 and CDR2 from the germline V gene are SEHNR and FQNEAQ (reference sequence). Trimming cost V 5 bases and J 1 base, with 14 bases left between them. The variable domain in full, with the rest retrieved from reference TRBV7-9 and TRBJ2-5, is DTGVSQNPRHKITKRGQNVTFRCDPISEHNRLYWYRQTLGQGPEFLTYFQNEAQLEKSRLLSDRFSAERPKGSFSTLEIQRTEQGDSAMYLCASSLGPDAQETQYFGPGTRLLVL.

The V and J genes are TRBV5-6 and TRBJ2-3; TRBD2 aligns across 9 bases. Unmatched junction bases numbered 9, after V lost 4 bases and J lost 0 bases. The V gene's germline CDR1 is SGHDT and CDR2 YYEEEE. CDR3 length: 17 residues. CDR3 bases: TGTGCCAGCAGCACGGGGGTTCTAGCGGGAAGCACAGATACGCAGTATTTT. This gives the protein CASSTGVLAGSTDTQYF.

This clonotype was detected only a few times. This rearrangement joins TRBV7-8 to TRBJ2-5; D remains ambiguous. Per the germline V gene, CDR1 is SGHVS and CDR2 is FQNEAQ. The CDR3 runs 17 residues. The germline V and J ends were trimmed by 1 base and 5 bases, with 20 bases remaining between them. The CDR3 region is CASSLGFPLSLHETQYF. CDR3 bases: TGTGCCAGCAGCTTAGGTTTCCCACTATCCCTACATGAGACCCAGTACTTC.

This clonotype has ten or more counts. J is TRBJ1-2 and V is TRBV15, with unresolved D. In germline, CDR1 is LNHNV, CDR2 YYDKDF (reference sequence). This CDR3 spans 13 amino acids. Deletions cut 4 bases from V and 1 base from J, with 7 bases between. This CDR3 is CATSTRVNYGYTF. DNA of the CDR3: TGTGCCACCAGCACACGGGTTAACTATGGCTACACCTTC.

V is TRBV7-9 and J is TRBJ2-7, with D maybe TRBD2 (6 bases). The CDR3 loop spans 14 amino acids. V gave up 4 bases and J gave up 3 bases, with 13 bases separating them. Germline CDR1 is SEHNR and CDR2 is FQNEAQ (reference sequence). The CDR3 DNA follows: TGTGCCAGCAGCTCTAGCGCTACTATCTACGAGCAGTACTTC. This encodes CASSSSATIYEQYF.

V gene TRBV29-1 combines with J gene TRBJ1-2, with no clear D. Germline CDR1 reads SQVTM; CDR2 reads ANQGSEA. Trimming removed 4 bases from V and 4 bases from J, with 7 bases in between. This CDR3 is built from 11 residues. The CDR3 nucleotides are TGCAGCGTTGCAAGGCGCTATGGCTACACCTTC. Translating it yields CSVARRYGYTF.

This clonotype was seen ten or more times. V gene TRBV29-1 combines with J gene TRBJ2-5, with D tentatively TRBD2 (6 bases). CDR1 and CDR2 from the germline V gene are SQVTM and ANQGSEA. This CDR3 is built from 12 residues. CDR3 residues: CSSWRAGETQYF. CDR3 nucleotide sequence: TGCAGTTCGTGGAGGGCGGGGGAGACCCAGTACTTC.

This clonotype has more than one count but fewer than ten. This chain connects TRBV28 to TRBJ2-5; D is unresolved. The CDR3 runs 14 residues. V was shortened by 7 bases and J by 3 bases, with 15 bases between the two germline ends. Germline V gives CDR1 MDHEN, CDR2 SYDVKM. The CDR3 DNA follows: TGTGCCAGCACCCCCTGGGCAACGGAAGAGACCCAGTACTTC. It encodes CASTPWATEETQYF.

The CDR3 loop reads CAIGPGTGYEQYF. As DNA, the CDR3 is TGTGCCATCGGCCCCGGGACGGGATACGAGCAGTACTTC. The J gene is TRBJ2-7, the V gene TRBV10-3, with D perhaps matching TRBD1 or TRBD2 (5 bases each). V lost 8 bases to trimming and J lost 4 bases, with 15 bases between them. This CDR3 spans 13 amino acids. Germline lookup yields CDR1 ENHRY and CDR2 SYGVKD.

This clonotype was recorded many times. The V call is TRBV20-1, the J call TRBJ2-7, with D possibly TRBD2 on 5 matching bases. CDR3 size: 12 residues. V lost 4 bases and J 0 bases, leaving 7 bases between the germline ends. In germline, CDR1 is DFQATT, CDR2 SNEGSKA (reference sequence). In DNA form, the CDR3 reads TGCAGTGCTACCGACTACTCCTACGAGCAGTACTTC. Amino acids: CSATDYSYEQYF.

This clonotype was recorded at least ten times. The rearrangement uses TRBV20-1 and TRBJ2-7; D gene uncertain. V shed 5 bases and J shed 0 bases, with 11 bases lying between them. Germline assignment: CDR1 DFQATT and CDR2 SNEGSKA (reference sequence). The CDR3 is made up of 13 amino acids. The CDR3 region is CSAPLYRSYEQYF. The CDR3 region has the DNA TGCAGTGCTCCGCTATATCGCTCCTACGAGCAGTACTTC.

This clonotype came up many times. J is TRBJ2-1 and V is TRBV5-1; the match to TRBD2 covers 9 bases. The ends lost 3 bases at V and 0 bases at J; junction bases unmatched: 4. This CDR3 is built from 16 residues. In germline, CDR1 is SGHRS, CDR2 YFSETQ. DNA of the CDR3: TGCGCCAGCAGCTCCGGGACTAGCATCTCCTACAATGAGCAGTTCTTC. Its protein product is CASSSGTSISYNEQFF.

This clonotype was counted ten times or more. The chain employs TRBV12-3 or TRBV12-4 and TRBJ2-7; 10 positions match TRBD2. The V gene end was trimmed by 4 bases and the J gene end by 4 bases; junction bases not matched to a gene: 7. CDR3 size: 15 residues. CDR3 in amino acids: CASSSQGLARYEQYF. The CDR3 bases are TGTGCCAGCAGTTCTCAGGGACTAGCGAGGTACGAGCAGTACTTC.

Many counts were recorded for this clonotype. The gene calls are TRBV25-1 and TRBJ2-7; D is ambiguous. Trimming removed 3 bases at V and 5 bases at J, with 17 bases between. Looked up from germline, CDR1 is MGHDK and CDR2 is SYGVNS. The CDR3 spans 15 residues. The DNA for the CDR3 is TGTGCCAGCAGTGACGGAGATCTCCGCATCCACGAGCAGTACTTC. Protein: CASSDGDLRIHEQYF.

The genes are TRBV20-1 and TRBJ2-3; TRBD2 matches 8 bases. The CDR3 runs 11 residues. Germline-derived CDR1 and CDR2 are DFQATT and SNEGSKA (reference sequence). The CDR3 here is CFGGGQDTQYF. The CDR3 DNA sequence: TGCTTCGGGGGGGGGCAGGATACGCAGTATTTT.

This clonotype was observed at least ten times. The chain combines TRBV29-1 with TRBJ1-5; tentative D call: TRBD1 (5 bases). The CDR3 covers 14 residues. The V end was cut by 4 bases, the J end by 4 bases, with 14 bases between. The germline V gene has CDR1 SQVTM and CDR2 ANQGSEA. DNA of the CDR3: TGCAGCGTTGCGGTGGGGGGTGGAAATCAGCCCCAGCATTTT. Translating gives CSVAVGGGNQPQHF. The full variable domain, in which reference TRBV29-1 and TRBJ1-5 provide the parts outside the CDR3, is SAVISQKPSRDICQRGTSLTIQCQVDSQVTMMFWYRQQPGQSLTLIATANQGSEATYESGFVIDKFPISRPNLTFSTLTVSNMSPEDSSIYLCSVAVGGGNQPQHFGDGTRLSIL.

Points on this clonotype: This may arise from a read error, as a much more abundant clone is one base away. The chain recombines TRBV2 with TRBJ1-1, with D perhaps matching TRBD1 (5 bases). CDR3 length equals 14 residues. Germline V gene sequence: CDR1 SNHLY, CDR2 FYNNEI. The CDR3 nucleotides read TGTACCAGCAGTGAGAAGGGGTGGATCGCTGAAGCTTTCTTT. Amino acids: CTSSEKGWIAEAFF.